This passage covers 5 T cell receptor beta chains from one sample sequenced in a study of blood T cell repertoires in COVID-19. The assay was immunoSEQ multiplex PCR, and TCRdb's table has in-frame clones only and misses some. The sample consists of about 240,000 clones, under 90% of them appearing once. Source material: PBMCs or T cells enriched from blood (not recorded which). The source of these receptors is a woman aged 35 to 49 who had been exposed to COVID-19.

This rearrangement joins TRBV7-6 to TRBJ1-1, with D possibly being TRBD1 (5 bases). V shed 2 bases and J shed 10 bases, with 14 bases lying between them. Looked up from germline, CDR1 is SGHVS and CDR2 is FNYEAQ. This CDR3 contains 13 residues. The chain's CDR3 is CASSLFGGNGAFF. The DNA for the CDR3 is TGTGCCAGCAGCTTATTCGGGGGGAACGGAGCTTTCTTT.

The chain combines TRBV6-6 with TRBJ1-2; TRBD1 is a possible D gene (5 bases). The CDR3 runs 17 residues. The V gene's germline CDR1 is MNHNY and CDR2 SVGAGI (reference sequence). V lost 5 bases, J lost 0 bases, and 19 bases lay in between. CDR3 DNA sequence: TGTGCCAGCAGTCTGGCAGGGAGGGTGCAGGCTAACTATGGCTACACCTTC. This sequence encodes CASSLAGRVQANYGYTF.

The CDR3: CASRMDSNTEAFF. CDR3 nucleotide sequence: TGTGCCAGCAGAATGGACAGCAACACTGAAGCTTTCTTT. J is TRBJ1-1 and V is TRBV6-5; D is possibly TRBD1 (6 bases). Germline CDR1 reads MNHEY; CDR2 reads SVGAGI. The CDR3 has 13 amino acids. Trimming cost V 6 bases and J 2 bases, with 10 bases left between them.

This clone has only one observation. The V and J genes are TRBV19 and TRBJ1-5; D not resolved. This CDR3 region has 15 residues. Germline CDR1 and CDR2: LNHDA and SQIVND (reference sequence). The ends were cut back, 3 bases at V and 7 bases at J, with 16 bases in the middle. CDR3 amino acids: CASSISPGSRQPQHF. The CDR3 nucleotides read TGTGCCAGTAGTATCAGTCCCGGGTCTCGGCAGCCCCAGCATTTT.

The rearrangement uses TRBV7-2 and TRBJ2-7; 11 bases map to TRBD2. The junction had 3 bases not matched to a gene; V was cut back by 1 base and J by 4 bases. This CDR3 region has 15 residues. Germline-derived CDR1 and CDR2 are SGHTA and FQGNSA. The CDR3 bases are TGTGCCAGCAGCTTAGAGTTAGCGGGGGGGTACGAGCAGTACTTC. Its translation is CASSLELAGGYEQYF. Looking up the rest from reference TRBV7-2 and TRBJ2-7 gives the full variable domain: GAGVSQSPSNKVTEKGKDVELRCDPISGHTALYWYRQSLGQGLEFLIYFQGNSAPDKSGLPSDRFSAERTGGSVSTLTIQRTQQEDSAVYLCASSLELAGGYEQYFGPGTRLTVT.